This TCR beta chain was obtained from a study of blood T cell repertoires in COVID-19. Study details: Acute-phase and convalescent COVID-19 samples originated in the United States, Italy and Spain. Sample material is recorded as cDNA or gDNA derived from T cells, B-cell-depleted T cells, or PBMCs.

In the authors' workflow: Reference gene primer amplification yielded estimated nucleated cell counts. The repertoire was sequenced with immunoSEQ multiplex PCR; TCRdb's copy has only in-frame clones and lacks some. V and J calls and clone size follow that table, whereas D and trimming were derived from the DNA. The table lists tens of thousands of clones, approximately 83% of them singletons. CDR3 length: 18 residues. V trimming: 1 base; J trimming: 0 bases; junction bases outside the gene matches: 8. Germline assignment: CDR1 SGHRS and CDR2 YFSETQ. The source material was peripheral blood. This chain connects TRBV5-1 to TRBJ2-4; 9 bases agree with TRBD2. This clonotype originated in a human donor in a cohort sampled during active COVID-19. CDR3 coding DNA: TGCGCCAGCAGCTTGCAGGGTAGCGGGGGTTTAGCCAAAAACATTCAGTACTTC. Its translation: CASSLQGSGGLAKNIQYF.